The 24 T cell receptor beta chains below all came from one sample that was sequenced in a study of shared clonotypes between healthy human individuals (dated by TCRdb to about 2020). Libraries were built with the immunoSEQ multiplex PCR assay. TCRdb obtained this table from immuneACCESS and retained in-frame rearrangements with V and J assigned. These tables miss some clones; where compared with another copy, unresolved V genes account for less than half of the shortfall, and the remainder is unexplained. The sample table contains some 2,100,000 clones; only one count was recorded for nearly 97% of them. The ten largest clones add up to around 0.13% of the sample. The sample taken for sequencing was naive CD4+ T cells sorted from blood. In light of the paper, this sample's cell subset or site label describes: CD45RA+ positively selected. The receptors were sampled from a man aged 18-30 years in good health.

The chain joins TRBV7-8 to TRBJ2-7; D perhaps matches TRBD2 (5 bases). The CDR3 is 13 residues long. The V gene lost 3 bases and the J gene lost 0 bases, with 6 bases spanning the gap. Germline loops: CDR1 SGHVS, CDR2 FQNEAQ. The chain's CDR3 is CASSLRASYEQYF. DNA of the CDR3: TGTGCCAGCAGCTTGCGGGCCTCCTACGAGCAGTACTTC.

The chain has TRBV7-9 and TRBJ2-2; tentatively, D is TRBD2 (6 bases). V lost 11 bases to trimming and J lost 3 bases, with 16 bases between them. The CDR3 has 14 amino acids. Germline V lookup: CDR1 SEHNR, CDR2 FQNEAQ (reference sequence). The CDR3, as DNA: TGTGCCGGTTTAAGGACGGGGGACACCGGGGAGCTGTTTTTT. Protein: CAGLRTGDTGELFF. Full variable domain (missing parts from reference TRBV7-9 and TRBJ2-2): DTGVSQNPRHKITKRGQNVTFRCDPISEHNRLYWYRQTLGQGPEFLTYFQNEAQLEKSRLLSDRFSAERPKGSFSTLEIQRTEQGDSAMYLCAGLRTGDTGELFFGEGSRLTVL.

V is TRBV6-4 and J is TRBJ2-1, with D unclear. CDR3 length equals 16 residues. V was clipped by 2 bases and J by 6 bases, with 17 bases between them. CDR1 and CDR2 (germline): MRHNA, SNTAGT. The CDR3 coding sequence is TGTGCCAGCAGTGACCAGCCGGGTTTGTTAGGCAATGAGCAGTTCTTC. Translating it yields CASSDQPGLLGNEQFF.

The V gene is TRBV5-1, the J gene TRBJ2-2, with TRBD1 matching 7 bases. CDR1 and CDR2 (germline): SGHRS, YFSETQ. The CDR3 contains 16 residues. V was clipped by 0 bases and J by 3 bases; unmatched bases: 5. This CDR3 is CASSLEGAGYTGELFF. The CDR3 region has the DNA TGCGCCAGCAGCTTGGAGGGGGCCGGATACACCGGGGAGCTGTTTTTT. Full variable domain (remainder filled in from reference TRBV5-1 and TRBJ2-2): KAGVTQTPRYLIKTRGQQVTLSCSPISGHRSVSWYQQTPGQGLQFLFEYFSETQRNKGNFPGRFSGRQFSNSRSEMNVSTLELGDSALYLCASSLEGAGYTGELFFGEGSRLTVL.

V and J are TRBV7-2 and TRBJ2-2; 8 bases fit TRBD2. Germline V CDR1 and CDR2: SGHTA, FQGNSA. This CDR3 contains 17 residues. The trim removed 6 bases at V and 0 bases at J, leaving 9 bases unmatched. This chain's CDR3 is CASRRGAGLSNTGELFF. CDR3 bases: TGTGCCAGCAGGCGGGGGGCGGGCCTCTCGAACACCGGGGAGCTGTTTTTT.

The V call is TRBV7-8, the J call TRBJ1-5; TRBD1 might be the D (6 bases). Germline lookup yields CDR1 SGHVS and CDR2 FQNEAQ. CDR3 length: 12 amino acids. Trimming removed 4 bases from V and 5 bases from J, with 6 bases in between. CDR3 amino acids: CASSYRDQPQHF. The DNA of the CDR3 is TGTGCCAGCAGCTACAGGGATCAGCCCCAGCATTTT.

The chain couples TRBV7-9 to TRBJ2-3; 8 nucleotides match TRBD2. J was trimmed by 4 bases and V by 1 base; bases with no gene match: 7. The CDR3 is made up of 16 amino acids. The germline gives CDR1 SEHNR, CDR2 FQNEAQ (reference sequence). The CDR3 protein is CASSLGGLDFADTQYF. The CDR3 DNA sequence: TGTGCCAGCAGCTTAGGGGGACTAGATTTTGCAGATACGCAGTATTTT.

V is TRBV2 and J is TRBJ2-7; 7 nucleotides line up with TRBD1. The CDR3 spans 13 residues. V lost 8 bases to trimming and J lost 2 bases; unmatched junction nucleotides: 6. CDR1 is SNHLY, CDR2 FYNNEI, per germline. The CDR3 here is CASGGTATYEQYF. CDR3 DNA: TGTGCCAGCGGTGGGACAGCAACCTACGAGCAGTACTTC.

V is TRBV5-4 and J is TRBJ2-7, with D perhaps matching TRBD1 or TRBD2 (5 bases each). The V gene's germline CDR1 is SGHNT and CDR2 YYREEE (reference sequence). There are 14 residues in the CDR3. Trimming removed 5 bases from V and 0 bases from J, with 12 bases in between. CDR3: CASRRDANSYEQYF. As DNA, the CDR3 is TGTGCCAGCAGGAGGGACGCTAACTCCTACGAGCAGTACTTC.

V and J are TRBV5-6 and TRBJ1-4; D might be TRBD1 (6 bases). Trimming took 5 bases from V and 4 from J, leaving 15 bases between them. The CDR3 has 15 amino acids. Germline assignment: CDR1 SGHDT and CDR2 YYEEEE. This CDR3 is CASRRRGSGNEKLFF. The CDR3 bases are TGTGCCAGCAGACGAAGGGGGTCCGGTAATGAAAAACTGTTTTTT.

V is TRBV10-3 and J is TRBJ2-7, with TRBD1 identical over 11 bases. The germline CDR1 and CDR2 sequences are ENHRY and SYGVKD. V shed 2 bases and J 6 bases; nucleotides not matched to a gene: 6. The CDR3 has 15 residues. The CDR3 DNA is TGTGCCATCAGTGAGGAACCCGGGACAGGGGGCGAGCAGTACTTC. It specifies CAISEEPGTGGEQYF.

The chain is built from TRBV11-2 and TRBJ2-3; 9 nucleotides match TRBD1. The germline V gene encodes CDR1 SGHAT and CDR2 FQNNGV. The V gene end was trimmed by 5 bases and the J gene end by 4 bases; junction bases not matched to a gene: 7. The length of the CDR3 is 15 residues. The CDR3 nucleotides are TGTGCCAGCAGCCCGGGACAGGGAGCTTCAGATACGCAGTATTTT. Translating it yields CASSPGQGASDTQYF. Together with reference TRBV11-2 and TRBJ2-3, the CDR3 gives the full variable domain: EAGVAQSPRYKIIEKRQSVAFWCNPISGHATLYWYQQILGQGPKLLIQFQNNGVVDDSQLPKDRFSAERLKGVDSTLKIQPAKLEDSAVYLCASSPGQGASDTQYFGPGTRLTVL.

This clone was detected once. This chain links TRBV6-6 with TRBJ2-1; a weak D match, TRBD2 (7 bases). CDR1 MNHNY and CDR2 SVGAGI come from the germline V gene (reference sequence). V shed 2 bases and J shed 14 bases, with 22 bases lying between them. CDR3 length: 15 amino acids. CDR3 nucleotide sequence: TGTGCCAGCAGTTACGCCTCTCAGCGGGACATCGGGGAGTTCTTC. Amino acid sequence: CASSYASQRDIGEFF.

The J gene is TRBJ2-1, the V gene TRBV2; D not certain. In germline, CDR1 is SNHLY, CDR2 FYNNEI. The V gene lost 5 bases and the J gene lost 6 bases, with 5 bases spanning the gap. This CDR3 contains 11 residues. CDR3 amino acids: CASSPGNEQFF. CDR3 DNA sequence: TGTGCCAGCAGTCCGGGCAATGAGCAGTTCTTC.

This clone was detected only once. The chain has TRBV25-1 and TRBJ2-2; the D gene is possibly TRBD1 (6 bases). Trimming left V 4 bases short and J 4 bases short, with 10 bases between. This CDR3 spans 14 amino acids. Germline values: CDR1 MGHDK, CDR2 SYGVNS. The CDR3 region has the DNA TGTGCCAGCAGTGTGCAGGGGATCACCGGGGAGCTGTTTTTT. This codes for CASSVQGITGELFF.

The gene calls are TRBV11-2 and TRBJ1-1; a possible D gene is TRBD1 (6 bases). Trimming pared 5 bases from V and 4 bases from J, leaving 14 bases between. The CDR3 extends over 14 amino acids. The germline gives CDR1 SGHAT, CDR2 FQNNGV. DNA of the CDR3: TGTGCCAGCAGCCTACCAGGGGCAGGCACTGAAGCTTTCTTT. It translates to CASSLPGAGTEAFF.

The V and J genes are TRBV4-1 and TRBJ2-5; D remains ambiguous. Per germline, CDR1 MGHRA and CDR2 YSYEKL. This CDR3 comprises 13 residues. The V and J ends lost 4 bases and 1 base respectively, with 7 bases between them. The CDR3 reads CASSPQLQETQYF. DNA for the CDR3: TGCGCCAGCAGCCCCCAGCTCCAAGAGACCCAGTACTTC.

The genes are TRBV29-1 and TRBJ1-2; D is possibly TRBD1 (6 bases). In germline, CDR1 is SQVTM, CDR2 ANQGSEA. The CDR3 is 15 amino acids. Trimming left V 3 bases short and J 2 bases short, with 16 bases between. CDR3 protein: CSVERGANLNYGYTF. The CDR3 DNA is TGCAGCGTTGAGCGGGGGGCCAACCTCAACTATGGCTACACCTTC.

This chain links TRBV28 with TRBJ1-5; D is uncertain. There are 15 residues in the CDR3. Trimming removed 9 bases at V and 3 bases at J, with 18 bases between. The germline V gene encodes CDR1 MDHEN and CDR2 SYDVKM. Written as DNA, the CDR3 is TGTGCCAGTTGCCCCGACGGCGGATCCAATCAGCCCCAGCATTTT. It specifies CASCPDGGSNQPQHF.

CDR3 amino acids: CASSEMASGEQFF. The CDR3 DNA is TGCGCCAGCAGTGAAATGGCTAGCGGGGAGCAGTTCTTC. The chain uses TRBV10-1 and TRBJ2-1, with 8 bases identical to TRBD2. Losses at the gene ends were 3 bases for V and 10 bases for J; bases not matched to a gene: 5. CDR1 is WNHNN and CDR2 is SYGVQD in the germline V gene (reference sequence). The CDR3 has 13 amino acids.

This clone was found once. This specimen includes other DNA sequences encoding the same CDR3. The chain has TRBV6-6 and TRBJ2-7; 8 bases align to TRBD2. Germline assignment: CDR1 MNHNY and CDR2 SVGAGI (reference sequence). The CDR3 spans 13 residues. Trimming took 6 bases from V and 3 from J; bases not matched to a gene: 4. The CDR3 region has the DNA TGTGCCAGCAGCCCCAGCGGGAGCTACGAGCAGTACTTC. It translates to CASSPSGSYEQYF.

The chain has TRBV27 and TRBJ2-7; TRBD1 aligns across 9 bases. This CDR3 spans 18 amino acids. CDR1 is MNHEY and CDR2 is SMNVEV in the germline V gene (reference sequence). V lost 5 bases and J lost 5; bases outside the gene matches: 19. The CDR3 sequence is CASSAQGTGNPHYDEQYF. In DNA form, the CDR3 reads TGTGCCAGCAGTGCCCAAGGGACAGGGAATCCTCATTATGACGAGCAGTACTTC.

This chain connects TRBV18 to TRBJ2-5; D is unresolved. Germline-derived CDR1 and CDR2 are KGHSH and LQKENI. Trimming stripped 0 bases from V and 2 bases from J, with 7 bases between. The CDR3 runs 14 residues. The CDR3 here is CASSPPINQETQYF. The CDR3 DNA reads as TGTGCCAGCTCACCACCCATTAATCAAGAGACCCAGTACTTC.

The rearrangement joins TRBV2 to TRBJ2-2; 8 bases map to TRBD2. The junction had 5 bases not matched to a gene; V was cut back by 6 bases and J by 2 bases. Germline V gives CDR1 SNHLY, CDR2 FYNNEI. The CDR3 contains 15 residues. Here the CDR3 reads CASRYRTSNTGELFF. In DNA, the CDR3 is TGTGCCAGCAGATATCGGACTAGCAACACCGGGGAGCTGTTTTTT.